Listed below are T cell receptor beta chains from one sample, sequenced in a study of shared clonotypes between healthy human individuals. Here immunoSEQ multiplex PCR was the method, and the copy in TCRdb shows in-frame clones only, minus some. Of about 2.3 million clones listed, roughly 92% are singletons. The sequenced sample consisted of naive CD4+ T cells from PBMCs. The origin of the receptors is a young man in good health. Some clones in this sample may be carry-over from other donors' samples. The CDR3 runs from the conserved cysteine through the conserved F or W. Fields, in order: J gene, CDR3 length, D gene, clone size, V gene, CDR3 protein, CDR3 DNA. D genes are given only for firm matches. Clone size is not always given. Where it is, it says once, few, many or a class for expanded clones.

TRBJ2-7 16 TRBD1 - TRBV29-1 CSVDLRGQGIGYEQYF TGCAGCGTTGATCTTCGGGGACAGGGAATTGGTTACGAGCAGTACTTC
TRBJ2-3 17 TRBD2 - TRBV27 CASSFSRASGSTDTQYF TGTGCCAGCAGTTTTTCGCGCGCTAGCGGGAGCACAGATACGCAGTATTTT
TRBJ1-4 11 - - TRBV9 CASSGQGKLFF TGTGCCAGCAGCGGACAAGGAAAACTGTTTTTT
TRBJ2-7 19 TRBD2 - TRBV28 CASKSRGRLAGLPSYEQYF TGTGCCAGCAAGTCTCGTGGTAGGCTAGCGGGCCTCCCCTCCTACGAGCAGTACTTC
TRBJ2-5 12 - few TRBV5-1 CASSLGQETQYF TGCGCCAGCAGCTTGGGGCAAGAGACCCAGTACTTC
TRBJ1-2 15 - once TRBV19 CASKVSGPTLYGYTF TGTGCCAGTAAAGTATCGGGCCCCACCCTATATGGCTACACCTTC
TRBJ2-1 15 TRBD2 - TRBV10-3 CAISDRAGGPAEQFF TGTGCCATCAGTGATCGGGCGGGAGGGCCCGCTGAGCAGTTCTTC
TRBJ2-3 15 TRBD1 once TRBV11-2 CASSLDRVRTDTQYF TGTGCCAGCAGCCTGGACAGGGTGCGGACAGATACGCAGTATTTT
TRBJ2-2 14 - - TRBV5-8 CASSLVYPTGELFF TGTGCCAGCAGCTTGGTGTATCCCACCGGGGAGCTGTTTTTT
TRBJ2-1 15 - - TRBV21-1 CARPPGLANYNEQFF TGTGCCAGACCCCCGGGACTAGCCAACTACAATGAGCAGTTCTTC
TRBJ2-2 15 - - TRBV9 CASSVGTGNTGELFF TGTGCCAGCAGCGTAGGAACAGGGAACACCGGGGAGCTGTTTTTT
TRBJ2-5 14 - - TRBV6-1 CASRVAATRETQYF TGTGCCAGCCGGGTAGCGGCAACGCGAGAGACCCAGTACTTC
TRBJ1-1 16 - - TRBV28 CASSLGQTLPNTEAFF TGTGCCAGCAGCTTGGGCCAGACCCTACCGAACACTGAAGCTTTCTTT
TRBJ2-7 12 - - TRBV7-2 CASKEGSYEQYF TGTGCCTCCAAAGAGGGGTCGTACGAGCAGTACTTC
TRBJ2-7 13 - - TRBV18 CASSPPGTYEQYF TGTGCCAGCTCACCCCCAGGGACCTACGAGCAGTACTTC
TRBJ2-1 14 - - TRBV7-7 CASSQEELTSEQFF TGTGCCAGCAGCCAAGAAGAGCTTACCAGTGAGCAGTTCTTC
TRBJ2-6 21 - - TRBV28 CASSLWSVWNSGSSGANVLTF TGTGCCAGCAGTTTATGGTCCGTGTGGAACAGCGGATCCTCTGGGGCCAACGTCCTGACTTTC
TRBJ1-5 14 - - TRBV4-1 CASSRLTGNQPQHF TGCGCCAGCAGCCGATTGACTGGCAATCAGCCCCAGCATTTT
TRBJ1-2 14 - - TRBV4-1 CASSQQGRRYGYTF TGCGCCAGCAGCCAACAGGGACGGCGCTATGGCTACACCTTC
TRBJ1-4 15 - - TRBV6-5 CASSYGGGLSEKLFF TGTGCCAGCAGTTACGGGGGGGGTCTCAGTGAAAAACTGTTTTTT
TRBJ1-1 13 TRBD1 - TRBV5-1 CASSLEGDREAFF TGCGCCAGCAGCTTGGAGGGCGACAGGGAGGCTTTCTTT
TRBJ2-1 15 - - TRBV27 CASSLIGVPKNEQFF TGTGCCAGCAGTTTAATCGGAGTACCGAAGAATGAGCAGTTCTTC
TRBJ2-1 17 TRBD2 once TRBV5-1 CASSWGLAGEGYNEQFF TGCGCCAGCAGCTGGGGACTAGCGGGAGAGGGATACAATGAGCAGTTCTTC
TRBJ2-5 15 TRBD1 - TRBV15 CATSSPGQGMETQYF TGTGCCACCAGCAGCCCGGGACAGGGAATGGAGACCCAGTACTTC
TRBJ1-2 12 - once TRBV28 CASSTVTYGYTF TGTGCCAGCAGTACAGTTACCTATGGCTACACCTTC
TRBJ2-7 15 - - TRBV9 CASSVGVANPNEQYF TGTGCCAGCAGCGTGGGCGTCGCGAATCCTAACGAGCAGTACTTC